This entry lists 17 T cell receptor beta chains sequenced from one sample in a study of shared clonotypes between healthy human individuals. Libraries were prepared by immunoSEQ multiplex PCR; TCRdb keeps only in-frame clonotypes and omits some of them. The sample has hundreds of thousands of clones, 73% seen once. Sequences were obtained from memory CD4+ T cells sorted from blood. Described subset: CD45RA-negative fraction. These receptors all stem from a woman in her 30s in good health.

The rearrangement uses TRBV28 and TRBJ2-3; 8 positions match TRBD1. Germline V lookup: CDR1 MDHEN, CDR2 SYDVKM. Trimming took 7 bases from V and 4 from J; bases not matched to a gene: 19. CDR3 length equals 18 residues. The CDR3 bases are TGTGCCAGCAATTCAATGACGCAGGGGGCGGTTATGGCAGATACGCAGTATTTT. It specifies CASNSMTQGAVMADTQYF.

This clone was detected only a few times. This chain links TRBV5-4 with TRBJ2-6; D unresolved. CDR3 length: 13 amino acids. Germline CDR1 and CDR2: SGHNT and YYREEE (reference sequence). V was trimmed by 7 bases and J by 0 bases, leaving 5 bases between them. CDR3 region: CASGSSGANVLTF. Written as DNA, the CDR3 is TGTGCCAGCGGCAGCTCTGGGGCCAACGTCCTGACTTTC.

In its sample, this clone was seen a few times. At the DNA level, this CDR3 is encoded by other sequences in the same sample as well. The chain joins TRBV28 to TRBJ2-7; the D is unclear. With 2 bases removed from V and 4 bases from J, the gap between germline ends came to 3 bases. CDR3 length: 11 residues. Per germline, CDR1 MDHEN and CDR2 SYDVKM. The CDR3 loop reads CASSLGYEQYF. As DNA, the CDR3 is TGTGCCAGCAGTTTAGGTTACGAGCAGTACTTC.

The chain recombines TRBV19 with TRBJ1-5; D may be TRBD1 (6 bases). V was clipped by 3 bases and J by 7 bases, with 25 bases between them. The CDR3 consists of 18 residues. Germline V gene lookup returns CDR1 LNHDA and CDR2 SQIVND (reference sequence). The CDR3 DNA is TGTGCCAGTAGTATTTCCTCGGTCGTCTCGGGGGGCGTGCAGCCCCAGCATTTT. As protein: CASSISSVVSGGVQPQHF.

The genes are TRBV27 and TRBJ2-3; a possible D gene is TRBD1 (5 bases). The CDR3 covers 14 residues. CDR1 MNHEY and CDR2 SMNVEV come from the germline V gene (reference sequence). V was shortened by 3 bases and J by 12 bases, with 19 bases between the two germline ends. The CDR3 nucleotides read TGTGCCAGCAGTTTTATGGTTAGTGGGGCCACACAGTATTTT. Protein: CASSFMVSGATQYF.

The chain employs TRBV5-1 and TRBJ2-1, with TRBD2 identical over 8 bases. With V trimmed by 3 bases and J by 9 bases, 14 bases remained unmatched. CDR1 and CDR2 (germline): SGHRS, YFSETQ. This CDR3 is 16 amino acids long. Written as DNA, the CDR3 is TGCGCCAGCAGCTCTCCGGAAGCGGGAGATTTGGGTGAGCAGTTCTTC. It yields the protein CASSSPEAGDLGEQFF.

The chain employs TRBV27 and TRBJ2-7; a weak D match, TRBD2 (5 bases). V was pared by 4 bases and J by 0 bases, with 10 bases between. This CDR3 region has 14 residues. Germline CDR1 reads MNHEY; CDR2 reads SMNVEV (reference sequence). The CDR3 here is CASSSTGSSYEQYF. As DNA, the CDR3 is TGTGCCAGCAGTTCGACGGGGAGCTCCTACGAGCAGTACTTC.

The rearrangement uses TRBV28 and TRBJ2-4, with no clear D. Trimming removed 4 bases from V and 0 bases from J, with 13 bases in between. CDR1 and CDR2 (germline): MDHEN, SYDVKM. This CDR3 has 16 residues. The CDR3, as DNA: TGTGCCAGCAGTTCCCTGGAAACGATAGCCAAAAACATTCAGTACTTC. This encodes CASSSLETIAKNIQYF.

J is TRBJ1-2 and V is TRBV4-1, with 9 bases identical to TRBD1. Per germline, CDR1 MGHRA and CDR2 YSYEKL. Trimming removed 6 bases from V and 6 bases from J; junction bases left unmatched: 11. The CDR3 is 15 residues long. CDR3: CASSSTGTGSHGYTF. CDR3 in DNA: TGCGCCAGCAGTTCAACCGGGACAGGGAGCCATGGCTACACCTTC.

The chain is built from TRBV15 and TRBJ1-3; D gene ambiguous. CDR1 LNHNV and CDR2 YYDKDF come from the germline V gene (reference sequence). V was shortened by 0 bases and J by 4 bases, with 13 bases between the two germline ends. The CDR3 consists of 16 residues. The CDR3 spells CATSRDLTAKGNTIYF. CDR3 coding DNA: TGTGCCACCAGCAGAGATCTAACAGCTAAAGGAAACACCATATATTTT.

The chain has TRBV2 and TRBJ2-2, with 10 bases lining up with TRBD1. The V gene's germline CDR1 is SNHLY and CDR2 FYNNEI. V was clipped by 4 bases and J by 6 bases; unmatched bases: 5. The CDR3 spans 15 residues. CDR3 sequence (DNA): TGTGCCAGCAGTGTCCCAGGACAGGGGGCCGGGGAGCTGTTTTTT. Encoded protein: CASSVPGQGAGELFF.

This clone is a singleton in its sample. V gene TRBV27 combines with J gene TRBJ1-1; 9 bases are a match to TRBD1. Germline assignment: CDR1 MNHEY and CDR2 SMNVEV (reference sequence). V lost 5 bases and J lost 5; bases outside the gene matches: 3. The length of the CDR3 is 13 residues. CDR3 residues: CASSPGTGTEAFF. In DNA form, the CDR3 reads TGTGCCAGCAGTCCCGGGACAGGGACTGAAGCTTTCTTT.

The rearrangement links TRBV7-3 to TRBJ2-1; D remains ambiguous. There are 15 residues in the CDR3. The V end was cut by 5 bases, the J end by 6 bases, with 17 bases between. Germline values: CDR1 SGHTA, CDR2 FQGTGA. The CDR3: CASSLQPGATNEQFF. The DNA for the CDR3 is TGTGCCAGCAGCCTACAACCGGGCGCAACCAATGAGCAGTTCTTC.

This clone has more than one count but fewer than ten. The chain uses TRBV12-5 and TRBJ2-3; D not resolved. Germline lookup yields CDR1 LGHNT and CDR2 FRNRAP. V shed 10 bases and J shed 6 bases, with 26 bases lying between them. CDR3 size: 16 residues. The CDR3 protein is CAKKVGYQVLRDTQYF. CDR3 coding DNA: TGTGCTAAAAAGGTGGGGTATCAGGTTCTGAGGGATACGCAGTATTTT.

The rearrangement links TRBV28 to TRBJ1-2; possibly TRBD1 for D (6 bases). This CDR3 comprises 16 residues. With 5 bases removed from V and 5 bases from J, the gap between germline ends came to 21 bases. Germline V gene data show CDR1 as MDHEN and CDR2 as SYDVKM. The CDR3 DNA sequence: TGTGCCAGCAGTGCCATCAGGGGACAACACTCTTATGGCTACACCTTC. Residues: CASSAIRGQHSYGYTF.

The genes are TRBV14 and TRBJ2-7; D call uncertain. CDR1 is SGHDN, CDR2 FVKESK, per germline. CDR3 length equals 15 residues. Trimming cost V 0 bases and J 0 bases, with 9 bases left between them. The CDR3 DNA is TGTGCCAGCAGCCAAGATTGGGCATACTCCTACGAGCAGTACTTC. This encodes CASSQDWAYSYEQYF.

CDR3 protein: CSVEEWTGGETQYF. Written as DNA, the CDR3 is TGCAGCGTTGAAGAGTGGACAGGGGGGGAGACCCAGTACTTC. The chain recombines TRBV29-1 with TRBJ2-5; 10 nucleotides agree with TRBD1. Unmatched junction bases numbered 3, after V lost 0 bases and J lost 5 bases. The germline gives CDR1 SQVTM, CDR2 ANQGSEA. The CDR3 is 14 residues long.